This passage covers 8 T cell receptor beta chains from one sample sequenced in a study of blood T cell repertoires in COVID-19. This table comes from immunoSEQ multiplex PCR, and its TCRdb copy is limited to in-frame clones, with some not included. The sample contains about 220,000 clones, 82% of which appear only once. The sample consisted of PBMCs or T cells enriched from blood (not recorded which). These receptors originate from a woman in her fifties or sixties who had recovered from COVID-19.

The chain combines TRBV7-8 with TRBJ2-2, with a possible D match to TRBD1 (6 bases). This CDR3 is built from 13 residues. V lost 5 bases and J lost 6, with 10 bases in between. Germline V gives CDR1 SGHVS, CDR2 FQNEAQ. CDR3 residues: CASSVKGAGELFF. The CDR3 nucleotides are TGTGCCAGCAGCGTAAAGGGGGCCGGGGAGCTGTTTTTT. The full variable domain, its missing parts supplied by reference TRBV7-8 and TRBJ2-2, is GAGVSQSPRYKVAKRGQDVALRCDPISGHVSLFWYQQALGQGPEFLTYFQNEAQLDKSGLPSDRFFAERPEGSVSTLKIQRTQQEDSAVYLCASSVKGAGELFFGEGSRLTVL.

The chain employs TRBV12-5 and TRBJ2-3; TRBD2 aligns across 15 bases. V lost 4 bases to trimming and J lost 4 bases; unmatched junction nucleotides: 3. Germline values: CDR1 LGHNT, CDR2 FRNRAP. CDR3 size: 16 residues. For the CDR3, the DNA is TGTGCTAGTGGTTGGGGACTAGCGGGAGGCGCAGATACGCAGTATTTT. This sequence encodes CASGWGLAGGADTQYF.

This clone was detected only a few times. V gene TRBV6-4 combines with J gene TRBJ2-1, with 9 positions matching TRBD2. Germline-derived CDR1 and CDR2 are MRHNA and SNTAGT. This CDR3 spans 15 amino acids. With V trimmed by 5 bases and J by 5 bases, 7 bases remained unmatched. CDR3: CASSTYSGSNNEQFF. CDR3 bases: TGTGCCAGCAGTACGTATAGCGGGAGCAACAATGAGCAGTTCTTC.

The J gene is TRBJ2-7, the V gene TRBV9; 10 nucleotides line up with TRBD1. J lost 0 bases, V lost 3 bases, and 6 bases had no gene match. The germline gives CDR1 SGDLS, CDR2 YYNGEE. The CDR3 has 16 residues. Written as DNA, the CDR3 is TGTGCCAGCAGCGAAAGGACAGGGGGGAGCTCCTACGAGCAGTACTTC. It translates to CASSERTGGSSYEQYF. Combining the CDR3 with reference TRBV9 and TRBJ2-7 gives the whole variable domain DSGVTQTPKHLITATGQRVTLRCSPRSGDLSVYWYQQSLDQGLQFLIQYYNGEERAKGNILERFSAQQFPDLHSELNLSSLELGDSALYFCASSERTGGSSYEQYFGPGTRLTVT.

This clone was found once. V usage is TRBV9 and J usage is TRBJ2-7; maybe TRBD2 (5 bases). Trimming stripped 0 bases from V and 0 bases from J, with 7 bases between. CDR3 length equals 14 residues. CDR1 and CDR2 from the germline V gene are SGDLS and YYNGEE. The CDR3 nucleotides read TGTGCCAGCAGCGTAGTTGGGAGCTCCTACGAGCAGTACTTC. Amino acids: CASSVVGSSYEQYF. The complete variable domain, with remaining parts taken from reference TRBV9 and TRBJ2-7, reads DSGVTQTPKHLITATGQRVTLRCSPRSGDLSVYWYQQSLDQGLQFLIQYYNGEERAKGNILERFSAQQFPDLHSELNLSSLELGDSALYFCASSVVGSSYEQYFGPGTRLTVT.

The chain joins TRBV27 to TRBJ1-1; maybe TRBD1 (6 bases). V was cut by 0 bases and J by 0 bases, with 17 bases left in between. Germline V gene sequence: CDR1 MNHEY, CDR2 SMNVEV (reference sequence). This CDR3 is 18 amino acids long. In DNA form, the CDR3 reads TGTGCCAGCAGTTTATCCACAGGGAGAAGCTACCTGAACACTGAAGCTTTCTTT. Protein product: CASSLSTGRSYLNTEAFF.

This chain joins TRBV24-1 and TRBJ1-4; perhaps TRBD1 as D (6 bases). The CDR3 extends over 14 amino acids. CDR1 KGHDR and CDR2 SFDVKD come from the germline V gene. Trimming shortened V by 7 bases and J by 8 bases, and 16 bases separated the two germline ends. The CDR3 DNA sequence: TGTGCCACCAGACCAAACAGGGTAGGAGAAAAACTGTTTTTT. Translating gives CATRPNRVGEKLFF.

The J gene is TRBJ2-1, the V gene TRBV11-3, with TRBD2 matching over 8 bases. The CDR3 is 17 amino acids. The germline CDR1 and CDR2 sequences are SGHNT and YENEEA. The ends lost 2 bases at V and 4 bases at J; junction bases unmatched: 10. The CDR3 coding sequence is TGTGCCAGCAGCTTAAGGGCTGGGGGGACTAGGTACAATGAGCAGTTCTTC. Amino acid sequence: CASSLRAGGTRYNEQFF.